These T cell receptor beta chains were read from a single sample in a study of early T cells in non-severe SARS-CoV-2 infection. TCRdb analysed the 5' RACE reads with MiXCR anew, one entry per CDR3 protein. The data show more than 65,000 distinct CDR3 sequences, 13% seen once. The sample was whole blood. These receptors came from an adult who was a healthcare worker with PCR-confirmed SARS-CoV-2 infection or an uninfected control (not recorded which). The CDR3 runs from the conserved cysteine through the conserved F or W. The D gene is left open where the match is weak. Clone size is given for some rows only: seen once, a few or many times, or a class if the clone is expanded.

J gene: TRBJ1-5
V gene: TRBV27
clone size: few
D gene: -
CDR3 protein: CASSSFNQPQHF
CDR3 DNA: TGTGCCAGCAGTTCGTTTAATCAGCCCCAGCATTTT

J gene: TRBJ1-1
V gene: TRBV11-2
clone size: many
D gene: -
CDR3 protein: CASSLTPRGVAEAFF
CDR3 DNA: TGTGCCAGCAGCTTAACACCCAGGGGAGTCGCTGAAGCTTTCTTT

J gene: TRBJ2-1
V gene: TRBV7-2
clone size: many
D gene: TRBD2
CDR3 protein: CASSLIAGAYNEQFF
CDR3 DNA: TGTGCCAGCAGCTTAATAGCGGGAGCCTACAATGAGCAGTTCTTC

J gene: TRBJ2-7
V gene: TRBV7-9
clone size: -
D gene: -
CDR3 protein: CASSLGGIGYEQYF
CDR3 DNA: TGTGCCAGCTCCCTAGGAGGGATAGGATACGAGCAGTACTTC

J gene: TRBJ2-6
V gene: TRBV27
clone size: -
D gene: -
CDR3 protein: CASSLVVSSGANVLTF
CDR3 DNA: TGTGCCAGCAGTTTAGTGGTTAGCTCTGGGGCCAACGTCCTGACTTTC

J gene: TRBJ1-2
V gene: TRBV9
clone size: -
D gene: -
CDR3 protein: CASSAQTGANYGYTF
CDR3 DNA: TGTGCCAGCAGCGCCCAGACAGGAGCTAACTATGGCTACACCTTC

J gene: TRBJ1-1
V gene: TRBV10-1
clone size: many
D gene: -
CDR3 protein: CASSEYMNTEAFF
CDR3 DNA: TGCGCCAGCAGTGAGTACATGAACACTGAAGCTTTCTTT

J gene: TRBJ2-7
V gene: TRBV25-1
clone size: -
D gene: -
CDR3 protein: CASSSDSGASIYEQYF
CDR3 DNA: TGTGCCAGCAGTAGCGATTCGGGGGCATCTATCTACGAGCAGTACTTC

J gene: TRBJ2-2
V gene: TRBV5-1
clone size: -
D gene: -
CDR3 protein: CASSFDTGFAGELFF
CDR3 DNA: TGCGCCAGCAGCTTTGACACAGGGTTCGCCGGGGAGCTGTTTTTT

J gene: TRBJ2-1
V gene: TRBV29-1
clone size: many
D gene: -
CDR3 protein: CSYLKAGSYNEQFF
CDR3 DNA: TGCAGCTACCTGAAGGCGGGTTCTTACAATGAGCAGTTCTTC

J gene: TRBJ2-7
V gene: TRBV6-2/TRBV6-3
clone size: few
D gene: -
CDR3 protein: CASSGPGVTSYEQYF
CDR3 DNA: TGTGCCAGCAGCGGGCCCGGGGTGACCTCCTACGAGCAGTACTTC

J gene: TRBJ2-1
V gene: TRBV11-2
clone size: many
D gene: -
CDR3 protein: CASSLSPSDEQFF
CDR3 DNA: TGTGCCAGCAGCTTATCTCCTAGTGATGAGCAGTTCTTC

J gene: TRBJ1-1
V gene: TRBV3-1
clone size: many
D gene: -
CDR3 protein: CASSQGSLVNTEAFF
CDR3 DNA: TGTGCCAGCAGCCAGGGTAGTCTTGTGAACACTGAAGCTTTCTTT

J gene: TRBJ2-3
V gene: TRBV7-2
clone size: many
D gene: -
CDR3 protein: CASSLIADTQYF
CDR3 DNA: TGTGCCAGCAGCTTAATTGCCGATACGCAGTATTTT

J gene: TRBJ2-5
V gene: TRBV5-5
clone size: many
D gene: TRBD2
CDR3 protein: CASSLVGAGAPLGETQYF
CDR3 DNA: TGTGCCAGCAGCTTGGTAGGAGCGGGGGCGCCCTTAGGAGAGACCCAGTACTTC

J gene: TRBJ2-7
V gene: TRBV27
clone size: -
D gene: TRBD1
CDR3 protein: CASSRGRGQYEQYF
CDR3 DNA: TGTGCCAGCAGTCGGGGCAGGGGGCAATACGAGCAGTACTTC